This entry describes one T cell receptor beta chain. Antigen specificity is unknown. 60 Vbeta and 13 Jbeta primers were used in PCR. Here immunoSEQ multiplex PCR was the method, and the copy in TCRdb shows in-frame clones only, minus some. The sample records about 150,000 clones, 77% being singletons. Germline CDR1 is SGHRS and CDR2 is YFSETQ. J was trimmed by 3 bases and V by 4 bases; bases with no gene match: 9. This CDR3 spans 16 amino acids. These data come from a study of cytomegalovirus exposure and HLA in healthy donors. Study-level background: Most genotyped donors, 75% to 85% of 398, had Caucasian-associated genetic ancestry. Study outcomes and limitations: Available immune exposure information was restricted to CMV serostatus only. Of the V segments, some could not be distinguished, including TRBV6-2 and TRBV6-3, and were excluded. About 90% or about 30% of the time was how often most TCR beta V segments were productive, according to an earlier analysis.

Material: PBMCs. The clonotype comes from a male donor in good health and CMV-seronegative. The chain carries TRBV5-1 and TRBJ1-4, with TRBD1 matching over 7 bases. This chain's CDR3 is CASSPNSRGSNEKLFF. The CDR3 bases are TGCGCCAGCAGCCCAAATTCCAGGGGGTCTAATGAAAAACTGTTTTTT.